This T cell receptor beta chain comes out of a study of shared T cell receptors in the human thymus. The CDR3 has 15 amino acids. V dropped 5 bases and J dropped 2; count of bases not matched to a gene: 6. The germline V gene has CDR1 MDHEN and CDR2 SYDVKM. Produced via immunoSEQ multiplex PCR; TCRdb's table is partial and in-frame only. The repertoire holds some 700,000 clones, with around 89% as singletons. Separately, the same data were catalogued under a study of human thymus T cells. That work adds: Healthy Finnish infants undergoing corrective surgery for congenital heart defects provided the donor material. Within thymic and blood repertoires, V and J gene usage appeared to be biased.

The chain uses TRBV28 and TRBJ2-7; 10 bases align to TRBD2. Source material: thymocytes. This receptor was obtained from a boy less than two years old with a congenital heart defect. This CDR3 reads CASSPVLAGPYEQYF. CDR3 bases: TGTGCCAGCAGTCCTGTACTAGCGGGACCCTACGAGCAGTACTTC.